What follows describes a single T cell receptor beta chain. Its antigen has not been determined. At one of its ends the junction is not consistent with the germline gene, which may arise from a read error. From a lookup of the germline V gene (reference sequence), CDR1 and CDR2 are GTSNPN and SVGIG. Including the terminal cysteine and phenylalanine, the CDR3 comprises 13 residues. Solely the CDR3 DNA is kept, with 39 bases framed from the first base. These data are taken from a study of cytomegalovirus exposure and HLA in healthy donors (dated by TCRdb to about 2017). For context, the study as a whole: An earlier analysis of around 600 of the donors reported approximately 270 Gb of sequence data and 117 million unique TCR beta sequences from about 200 million T cells. About 320 gigabases of sequencing data and 70 million to 85 million unique TCR sequences were included in an early release covering around 600 HLA-typed donors. Among the approximately 430 genotyped donors, roughly 80% belonged to the genetic ancestry cluster associated with self-reported Caucasian donors. The study was designed to test whether signatures of past pathogen exposure could be identified by cataloging public T cell receptors. Using immunosequencing, the study profiled T cell repertoires from around 680 subjects and related those repertoires to cytomegalovirus serostatus. In addition to the first cohort of about 650 subjects, a separate validation cohort of approximately 130 different subjects was used. To predict cytomegalovirus infection status, the study combined high-throughput TCR immunosequencing, statistical association of individual TCRs with disease status, and machine learning. A later analysis re-analyzed previously published TCR beta repertoires from 600 to 850 donors and added high-resolution HLA genotyping to study TCR occurrence patterns. Rather than drawing on any new phenotypic data, the later analysis identified candidate immune exposures from TCR beta sequences and the way those sequences occurred across donors. An earlier analysis of 587 of the donors used high-throughput TCR beta sequencing to judge whether each TCR beta V gene segment behaved as functional or pseudogenic. Alongside the repertoire data, information on donor age, sex, ethnicity and CMV serostatus was compiled. In a later genetic analysis, genome-wide SNP genotypes for about three fifths of the roughly 670 donors were used, and that subset was treated as a discovery cohort. All discovery cohort repertoires had been generated using a single sequencing platform. Both class I and class II loci were covered by HLA typing, at four-digit resolution. Typing coverage differed by locus: A, B, C, DRB1 and DQB1 were typed in about 629-630 donors, DQA1 in around 500, DPA1 in over 600, and DPB1 in 400 to 480. Several DR-DQ haplotypes were treated as single units for association and clustering because of strong linkage in the cohort. Among some 410 genotyped donors of the cohort, an average of around 220,000 unique TCR beta nucleotide sequences was sequenced per donor, of which 15% to 20% were non-productive. Overall results and qualifications from the work: Roughly uniform sequencing depth across donors was assumed in presence/absence analyses, although this assumption may not hold. In a later analysis, some 17,000 TCR beta sequences were associated with specific HLA alleles at a false discovery rate of 0.05. A later genetic analysis reported fewer N-insertions in productive TCRs among donors in an Asian-associated ancestry cluster than the roughly 670-donor mean. When HLA alleles, especially DR and DQ, strongly co-occurred, attributing TCR associations to individual alleles was difficult. Because counts were too low, seventeen rarely observed V segments, including chromosome 9 orphons, were excluded from the earlier analysis of 587 of the donors. A later analysis found that most CMV-associated TCR beta chains appeared HLA-restricted, with HLA associations seemingly driven largely by CMV exposure. A further reported finding was that TCR beta sequences accurately predicted the HLA-A and HLA-B alleles for most subjects in the first cohort. Linkage disequilibrium might explain the correlated functional status among segregating V segments, but an unknown experimental factor could not be ruled out. Some IMGT-functional V segments, including TRBV6-2 and TRBV6-3, could not be distinguished by the 87-base-pair reads and were therefore excluded. The only immune exposure information available for the cohort was CMV serostatus. In a later genetic analysis, a missense DCLRE1C variant was associated with V-gene and J-gene trimming of TCR beta chains, and the association was replicated in an independent cohort. A later analysis reported that several top co-occurrence clusters appeared linked to parvovirus B19, influenza, CMV and Epstein-Barr virus. A total of 150 or so TCR beta chains were listed by the study as associated with cytomegalovirus. In a later analysis, TCR association rates were found to vary across HLA loci, with the most associated TCRs seen for DRB1 alleles and the fewest for HLA-C alleles. This cohort had only TCR beta chains sequenced, and the lack of alpha or paired-chain data limited which features could be detected. Most TCR sequences were seen in very few donors, while some public TCRs were found in many individuals. According to the authors, the approach could potentially be generalized to other disease states and immunological phenotypes. A cluster of highly shared sequence variants was judged likely to be a technical artifact of the sequencing pipeline. In an earlier analysis of roughly 560 of the donors, most TCR beta V segments were observed in productive rearrangements about 87% or about 30% of the time, broadly matching IMGT annotations. Because some donors lacked HLA typing at each locus, the association tests relied only on the typed subset. Cytomegalovirus status was reported to be diagnosed by the classifier with high specificity and sensitivity in both the original and validation cohorts. In vitro tests confirmed that a few of the cytomegalovirus-associated TCR beta chains recognize cytomegalovirus antigens. In a later analysis, HLA-associated TCR beta chains showed more clonal expansion and lower generation probabilities than non-associated chains that were equally common.

Libraries were constructed by the immunoSEQ multiplex PCR assay. For the multiplex PCR, a mixture combining 60 forward primers for TCR Vbeta segments and 13 reverse primers for TCR Jbeta segments was used. The CDR3 region of rearranged TCR beta genes was amplified from genomic DNA by a multiplex PCR assay. Amplified TCR beta libraries were sequenced as 87-base-pair reads on the Illumina HiSeq System. The paper's data handling went like this. In a later analysis, some 80 million unique TCR beta chains were counted across the roughly 700 repertoires, and some 10 million of these chains were shared by at least two donors. Raw reads were error-corrected and collapsed into unique sequences with a nearest-neighbor algorithm that merged closely related sequences to remove PCR and sequencing errors. To assign V, D and J gene segments, CDR3 sequences were aligned to IMGT reference sequences. Each retained sequence needed at least a six-nucleotide match to both a V gene segment and a J gene segment. Rearrangements were called productive when the CDR3 lacked stop codons and stayed in frame with V and J; all others were non-productive. CDR3 was defined by IMGT convention, running from the second conserved V-encoded cysteine to the conserved J-encoded phenylalanine. The earlier analysis of around 640 of the donors excluded sequences that lacked an unambiguous match to a single V gene segment. In an earlier analysis of approximately 610 of the donors, V segments were called functional above 56.7% productive rearrangements and were called segregating when the between-donor standard deviation exceeded 5%. A statistical classification framework was developed to diagnose cytomegalovirus status using the catalog of TCR beta chain sequences. In a later analysis, V and J genes were assigned by comparing TCR nucleotide sequences against IMGT/GENE-DB human TR gene sequences. Using the TCRdist pipeline, a later analysis assigned CDR3 sequences along with most-parsimonious VDJ recombination scenarios. A later analysis defined each TCR beta chain by its CDR3 amino acid sequence plus V-gene family, and excluded reads lacking a unique V-gene family. As a way to deal with suspected cross-contamination and a sequencing artifact, a later analysis dropped 640 or so nucleotide sequences that were highly shared and had low generation probability. In a later analysis, a clonal expansion index for each public chain was calculated from normalized within-repertoire ranks of inferred template counts. In a later analysis, generation probabilities were computed with a VDJ recombination model fitted to out-of-frame rearrangements, and the resulting probabilities were checked against IGoR. In a later analysis, hypergeometric tests were used to score TCR-TCR, TCR-HLA and TCR-CMV co-occurrence, with a repertoire-size bias correction applied to TCR pairs. To estimate false discovery rates, a later analysis permuted the HLA or CMV assignments 20 times. A later analysis grouped co-occurring TCRs with DBSCAN, adding TCRdist sequence similarity when clustering within HLA-allele-positive subsets. For co-occurrence clustering, repertoires with fewer than 30,000 or more than 120,000 public chains were excluded, along with roughly 5 repertoires with anomalous nucleotide sharing. TCRdb took over this immuneACCESS table, retaining in-frame rearrangements with V and J assigned. Such tables are incomplete; in checked studies, under half of the missing clones stem from an unresolved V gene, and the remainder is unexplained. The V and J calls and clone size come from that table; D and trimming were worked out from the DNA. A total of some 110,000 clones appear in this sample, around 64% of them only once. Roughly 2.4% of the sample lies in the top ten.

The cohort consisted of 600 to 700 healthy bone marrow donors. At the time of sampling, every cohort member was nominally healthy, though immune exposures that went unrecorded were likely present. The donor tested CMV seronegative and was one of the 352 seronegative cohort members. Each donor provided a peripheral blood sample, and peripheral blood mononuclear cells were used for TCR beta sequencing. Genomic DNA was extracted from the blood cell samples with the Qiagen DNeasy Blood Extraction Kit. The chain uses TRBV30 and TRBJ2-7, with TRBD2 matching 13 junction bases. This clonotype was obtained from a woman under 40 in good health and CMV-seronegative. Specimen: PBMCs. The CDR3 protein sequence reads: CAWSELAGGYLDF. Read as DNA, the sequence is TGTGCCTGGAGTGAACTAGCGGGAGGGTATCTGGACTTC.